Each of the 20 T cell receptor beta chains below was sequenced from the same sample in a study of OX40 agonist ivuxolimab in advanced cancers. The assay was immunoSEQ multiplex PCR, and TCRdb's table has in-frame clones only and misses some. This table holds around 53,000 clones, roughly 83% found once. The source was CD4+ or CD8+ T cells sorted from blood, collected in a trial of the OX40 agonist ivuxolimab. These receptors originate from an adult with an advanced solid tumor such as melanoma, head and neck, liver or kidney cancer.

This chain joins TRBV2 and TRBJ2-2, with TRBD2 matching over 10 bases. CDR3 length: 15 amino acids. V trimming: 6 bases; J trimming: 1 base; junction bases outside the gene matches: 2. Germline loops: CDR1 SNHLY, CDR2 FYNNEI. CDR3 DNA: TGTGCCAGCAGCCCTAGCGGGAGGAACACCGGGGAGCTGTTTTTT. Translation: CASSPSGRNTGELFF.

The DNA of the CDR3 is TGCGCCAGCAGCCACACGACGGCCTCAACTAATGAAAAACTGTTTTTT. Translated: CASSHTTASTNEKLFF. The gene calls are TRBV5-1 and TRBJ1-4; D is ambiguous. From germline, CDR1 is SGHRS and CDR2 YFSETQ. The CDR3 runs 16 residues. Deletions cut 4 bases from V and 0 bases from J, with 13 bases between.

The chain carries TRBV2 and TRBJ1-1, with no clear D. Germline CDR1 is SNHLY and CDR2 is FYNNEI. Trimming left V 9 bases short and J 5 bases short, with 10 bases between. This CDR3 has 11 amino acids. The CDR3 nucleotides are TGTGCCAGTAACAGAGGGACTGAAGCTTTCTTT. This gives the protein CASNRGTEAFF. Based on the CDR3 plus reference TRBV2 and TRBJ1-1, the full variable domain is EPEVTQTPSHQVTQMGQEVILRCVPISNHLYFYWYRQILGQKVEFLVSFYNNEISEKSEIFDDQFSVERPDGSNFTLKIRSTKLEDSAMYFCASNRGTEAFFGQGTRLTVV.

The V and J genes are TRBV9 and TRBJ2-5, with 8 bases fitting TRBD2. The V gene's germline CDR1 is SGDLS and CDR2 YYNGEE. The length of the CDR3 is 13 residues. V shed 6 bases, J shed 1 base, and the junction held 2 bases outside the gene matches. The CDR3 loop reads CASTGGGQETQYF. CDR3 nucleotide sequence: TGTGCCAGCACCGGGGGGGGCCAAGAGACCCAGTACTTC.

The chain is built from TRBV5-6 and TRBJ1-1, with D possibly being TRBD1 (6 bases). This CDR3 comprises 14 residues. V was shortened by 0 bases and J by 11 bases, with 17 bases between the two germline ends. Germline lookup yields CDR1 SGHDT and CDR2 YYEEEE. CDR3 sequence reads: CASSLAATGSGAFF. CDR3 in DNA: TGTGCCAGCAGCTTGGCGGCTACAGGGTCCGGTGCTTTCTTT.

The rearrangement uses TRBV5-1 and TRBJ2-1; D unclear. The germline V gene encodes CDR1 SGHRS and CDR2 YFSETQ. The V and J ends lost 4 bases and 3 bases respectively, with 14 bases between them. The CDR3 contains 15 residues. CDR3 loop: CASSPGPSGYNEQFF. In DNA, the CDR3 is TGCGCCAGCAGCCCCGGCCCATCAGGCTACAATGAGCAGTTCTTC.

J is TRBJ1-2 and V is TRBV29-1; 8 bases align to TRBD1. The CDR3 runs 16 residues. V lost 6 bases to trimming and J lost 3 bases; unmatched junction nucleotides: 15. CDR1 SQVTM and CDR2 ANQGSEA come from the germline V gene. The CDR3 loop is CSVKKQSGTGDYGYTF. As DNA, the CDR3 is TGCAGCGTGAAAAAGCAATCCGGGACAGGAGACTATGGCTACACCTTC.

V usage is TRBV19 and J usage is TRBJ1-1; D may be TRBD1 (6 bases). Trimming removed 5 bases from V and 6 bases from J, with 19 bases in between. CDR1 and CDR2 (germline): LNHDA, SQIVND (reference sequence). CDR3 length: 15 amino acids. The CDR3 sequence is CASSLRLSGVAEAFF. In nucleotides, the CDR3 is TGTGCCAGTAGTCTCCGATTATCAGGGGTGGCTGAAGCTTTCTTT.

The sample holds a few counts of this clone. The J gene is TRBJ2-2, the V gene TRBV2; unclear D gene. This CDR3 has 15 residues. Trimming removed 6 bases at V and 0 bases at J, with 11 bases between. Germline lookup yields CDR1 SNHLY and CDR2 FYNNEI. The CDR3 DNA follows: TGTGCCAGCAGCCCGATGGCTTCGAACACCGGGGAGCTGTTTTTT. It encodes CASSPMASNTGELFF. The full variable domain, rest sourced from reference TRBV2 and TRBJ2-2, is EPEVTQTPSHQVTQMGQEVILRCVPISNHLYFYWYRQILGQKVEFLVSFYNNEISEKSEIFDDQFSVERPDGSNFTLKIRSTKLEDSAMYFCASSPMASNTGELFFGEGSRLTVL.

The chain joins TRBV29-1 to TRBJ2-3; D not resolved. CDR3 length: 13 residues. Germline V gene sequence: CDR1 SQVTM, CDR2 ANQGSEA. Trimming took off 6 bases at V and 0 bases at J, with 10 bases between the two ends. CDR3 in DNA: TGCAGCGTCGCCCACGAGAGCACAGATACGCAGTATTTT. The encoded protein is CSVAHESTDTQYF.

The V and J genes are TRBV6-5 and TRBJ2-1; D gene uncertain. V lost 3 bases, J lost 4 bases, and 13 bases lay in between. CDR1 MNHEY and CDR2 SVGAGI come from the germline V gene. The CDR3 is 15 residues long. This CDR3 is CASSYAMQAYNEQFF. CDR3 nucleotides: TGTGCCAGCAGTTATGCTATGCAGGCTTACAATGAGCAGTTCTTC.

This chain connects TRBV30 to TRBJ2-1; 8 bases fit TRBD1. J was trimmed by 9 bases and V by 1 base; bases with no gene match: 8. The CDR3 has 14 amino acids. Germline V gene sequence: CDR1 GTSNPN, CDR2 SVGIG (reference sequence). In DNA, the CDR3 is TGTGCCTGGAGTGGGAGACAGGGGTATGGTGAGCAGTTCTTC. The encoded protein is CAWSGRQGYGEQFF.

The chain recombines TRBV5-8 with TRBJ2-1; TRBD2 might be the D (7 bases). Germline V gives CDR1 SGHTS, CDR2 YDEGEE. This CDR3 has 16 amino acids. The V gene lost 0 bases and the J gene lost 4 bases, with 14 bases spanning the gap. CDR3 nucleotides: TGTGCCAGCAGCTTGGAGGGGGGAGGGCCGTACAATGAGCAGTTCTTC. This translates into CASSLEGGGPYNEQFF.

The J gene is TRBJ2-2, the V gene TRBV30, with 10 bases that match TRBD2. Trimming cost V 4 bases and J 6 bases; bases outside gene matches: 5. The CDR3 sequence is 14 residues long. Per germline, CDR1 GTSNPN and CDR2 SVGIG (reference sequence). The CDR3 sequence is CAWTGTSDPGELFF. The CDR3 coding sequence is TGTGCCTGGACCGGGACTAGCGACCCCGGGGAGCTGTTTTTT. The variable domain in full, completed from reference TRBV30 and TRBJ2-2, reads SQTIHQWPATLVQPVGSPLSLECTVEGTSNPNLYWYRQAAGRGLQLLFYSVGIGQISSEVPQNLSASRPQDRQFILSSKKLLLSDSGFYLCAWTGTSDPGELFFGEGSRLTVL.

The rearrangement links TRBV2 to TRBJ2-3, with D tentatively TRBD2 (6 bases). Germline-derived CDR1 and CDR2 are SNHLY and FYNNEI. The CDR3 covers 19 residues. V lost 2 bases and J lost 1, with 22 bases in between. CDR3 bases: TGTGCCAGCAGTGAATCAGGAGGACTGGAGGGTAGACGCACAGATACGCAGTATTTT. It is translated as CASSESGGLEGRRTDTQYF.

The chain is built from TRBV6-1 and TRBJ1-1; possibly TRBD1 for D (5 bases). CDR1 is MNHNS and CDR2 is SASEGT in the germline V gene. The CDR3 loop spans 14 amino acids. Trimming cost V 6 bases and J 5 bases, with 16 bases left between them. This chain's CDR3 is CASSPGGTRTEAFF. In DNA, the CDR3 is TGTGCCAGCAGCCCGGGCGGGACTCGGACTGAAGCTTTCTTT.

The CDR3 sequence: CASSELAGPNTGELFF. As DNA, the CDR3 is TGTGCCAGCAGTGAACTGGCAGGGCCTAACACCGGGGAGCTGTTTTTT. This chain connects TRBV6-1 to TRBJ2-2; D perhaps matches TRBD1 (5 bases). With 2 bases removed from V and 2 bases from J, the gap between germline ends came to 12 bases. The CDR3 is made up of 16 amino acids. Germline CDR1 MNHNS, CDR2 SASEGT.

This clone was recorded a few times. The chain uses TRBV21-1 and TRBJ2-7. TRBV21-1 is annotated as a pseudogene. The CDR3 loop spans 12 amino acids. CDR3 in amino acids: CASLSAPNEQYF. CDR3 bases: TGTGCCAGCCTGTCCGCTCCCAACGAGCAGTACTTC.

The rearrangement uses TRBV10-2 and TRBJ2-2, with D unresolved. Between the trimmed V and J ends, which lost 6 bases and 7 bases, there was a span of 9 bases. CDR3 length equals 12 residues. Germline V gene lookup returns CDR1 WSHSY and CDR2 SAAADI. The CDR3 here is CASRGGLGELFF. DNA for the CDR3: TGCGCCAGCAGGGGTGGTCTCGGGGAGCTGTTTTTT.

V is TRBV21-1 and J is TRBJ1-4. TRBV21-1 is shown as a pseudogene. This CDR3 contains 14 residues. The CDR3 nucleotides read TGTGCCAGCCCCCGGGGGTCGGGTAATGAAAAACTGTTTTTT. Translating it yields CASPRGSGNEKLFF.